One sample yielded the 5 T cell receptor beta chains listed below, sequenced in a study of T cell repertoires in cytomegalovirus infection (dated by TCRdb to the late 2010s). Antigens of these TCRs are unknown. Per the publication, the treatment or condition label means: in vitro stimulation with specific CMV peptide epitopes to enrich CMV-specific T cells. Sequenced on an Illumina HiSeq 1500. TCRdb trimmed public reads at Q25 via fastp, called clones via MiXCR and kept in-frame beta chains. Entries that share a CDR3 protein sequence are merged under the most common genes and DNA. Counted in this sample were 250,000 to 300,000 distinct CDR3 sequences; around 20% of them appeared once. The top ten hold under 25% of the sample. The sample in question was cultured PBMCs, obtained from culture after CMV antigen stimulation. The receptors come from a human donor in good health (CMV status not recorded). Some clones in this sample may be carry-over from other donors' samples.

At least ten counts were recorded for this clonotype. The chain combines TRBV7-2 with TRBJ2-1; 8 bases line up with TRBD2. Germline assignment: CDR1 SGHTA and CDR2 FQGNSA. The CDR3 consists of 18 residues. After removal of 1 base from V and 1 base from J, the junction contained 9 bases not matched to a gene. In nucleotides, the CDR3 is TGTGCCAGCAGCTTAGGGGTTAGCGGGACGTGGTCCTACAATGAGCAGTTCTTC. As protein: CASSLGVSGTWSYNEQFF. The entire variable domain, with the rest obtained from reference TRBV7-2 and TRBJ2-1, is as follows: GAGVSQSPSNKVTEKGKDVELRCDPISGHTALYWYRQSLGQGLEFLIYFQGNSAPDKSGLPSDRFSAERTGGSVSTLTIQRTQQEDSAVYLCASSLGVSGTWSYNEQFFGPGTRLTVL.

This chain links TRBV11-2 with TRBJ2-3; D not resolved. CDR1 and CDR2 (germline): SGHAT, FQNNGV. The length of the CDR3 is 15 residues. V lost 5 bases, J lost 1 base, and 13 bases lay in between. As DNA, the CDR3 is TGTGCCAGCAGCCAGCCAGACCTAGGCACAGATACGCAGTATTTT. Translated, it gives CASSQPDLGTDTQYF.

This clonotype was detected ten times or more. The J gene is TRBJ2-5, the V gene TRBV6-2 or TRBV6-3; D remains ambiguous. CDR1 and CDR2 (germline): MNHEY, SVGEGT. This CDR3 has 11 residues. The V gene lost 2 bases and the J gene lost 5 bases, with 3 bases spanning the gap. CDR3 residues: CASSYGETQYF. CDR3 bases: TGTGCCAGCAGTTACGGGGAGACCCAGTACTTC.

This clonotype was counted between two and nine times. The chain employs TRBV6-6 and TRBJ1-2; the match to TRBD1 covers 7 bases. V lost 6 bases and J lost 5; bases outside the gene matches: 6. This CDR3 spans 13 amino acids. Germline values: CDR1 MNHNY, CDR2 SVGAGI (reference sequence). The chain's CDR3 is CASRSGTDYGYTF. The CDR3 DNA reads as TGTGCCAGCAGATCCGGGACAGATTATGGCTACACCTTC.

The chain is built from TRBV13 and TRBJ2-1, with TRBD2 matching over 8 bases. The V segment lost 5 bases and the J segment 8 bases; nucleotides outside the gene matches: 23. Germline lookup yields CDR1 PRHDT and CDR2 FYEKMQ (reference sequence). The CDR3 has 19 residues. The CDR3 sequence: CASSDRQGRREAGVYEQFF. CDR3 nucleotides: TGTGCCAGCAGCGACCGGCAGGGTAGGCGGGAAGCGGGAGTGTATGAGCAGTTCTTC. Together with reference TRBV13 and TRBJ2-1, the CDR3 gives the full variable domain: AAGVIQSPRHLIKEKRETATLKCYPIPRHDTVYWYQQGPGQDPQFLISFYEKMQSDKGSIPDRFSAQQFSDYHSELNMSSLELGDSALYFCASSDRQGRREAGVYEQFFGPGTRLTVL.